This TCR beta chain was retrieved from a study of identical twins. Per germline, CDR1 KGHSH and CDR2 LQKENI. V gave up 3 bases and J gave up 6 bases, with 15 bases separating them. The CDR3 is 15 residues long. With template switching, a universal primer site was added, and the cDNA carried unique molecular identifiers. One entry per CDR3 protein, called by TCRdb with MiXCR from the 5' RACE reads. The table lists hundreds of thousands of distinct CDR3 sequences, around 6% of them singletons. The sequenced sample was naive T cells sorted from blood. The TCR was taken from a man aged 18 to 30 in good health. The gene calls are TRBV18 and TRBJ2-1; D possibly corresponds to TRBD2 (6 bases). The CDR3 loop reads CASSPGGSKGNEQFF. As DNA, the CDR3 is TGTGCCAGCTCACCCGGGGGTTCAAAAGGCAATGAGCAGTTCTTC.